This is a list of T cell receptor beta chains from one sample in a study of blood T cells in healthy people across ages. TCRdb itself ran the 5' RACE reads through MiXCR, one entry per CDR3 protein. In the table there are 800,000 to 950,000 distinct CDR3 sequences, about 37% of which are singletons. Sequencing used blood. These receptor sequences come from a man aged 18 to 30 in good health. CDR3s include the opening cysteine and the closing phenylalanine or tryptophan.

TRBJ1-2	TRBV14	CASSQDWGRVGYTF
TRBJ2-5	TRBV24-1	CATSEPGEGKETQYF
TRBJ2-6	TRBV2	CARGLSGANVLTF
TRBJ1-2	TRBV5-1	CASSLEAGALTNYGYTF
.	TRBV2	CASSQAPIPTTYNEQYF
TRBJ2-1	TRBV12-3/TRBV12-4	CASSLWASVANEQFF
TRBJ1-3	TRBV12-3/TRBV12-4	CASSFTVSGNTIYF
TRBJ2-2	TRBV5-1	CASSLGRAYGTGELFF
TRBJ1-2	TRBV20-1	CSASGTDSHGYTF
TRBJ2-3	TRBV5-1	CASSLTQGWLDTQYF
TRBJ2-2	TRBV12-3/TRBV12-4	CASSPRKGAFGGDTGELFF
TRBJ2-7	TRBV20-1	CSVRAGGDTTEQYF
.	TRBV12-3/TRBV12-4	CASSPTSGGAYNEQYF
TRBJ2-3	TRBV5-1	CASSLTGGAEETDTQYF
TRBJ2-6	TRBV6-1	CASRQFGQGYPSGANVLTF
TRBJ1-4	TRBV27	CASSRGDRNTMNEKLFF
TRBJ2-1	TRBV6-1	CASGPGTDPYNEQFF
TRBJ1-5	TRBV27	CASSLSVSQPQHF
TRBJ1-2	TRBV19	CAISTGLGYGYTF
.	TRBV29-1	CSVVETAYEQYF
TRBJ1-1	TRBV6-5	CASSWGPVNTEAFF
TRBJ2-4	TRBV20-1	CSARDIGSTKNIQYF
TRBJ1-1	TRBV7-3	CASSPRGVRNRVLDTEAFF
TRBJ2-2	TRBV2	CASSEESGGYTGELFF
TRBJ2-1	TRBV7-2	CASSLDGASGVDEQFF
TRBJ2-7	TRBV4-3	CASSQDRQGPYEQYF
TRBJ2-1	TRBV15	CATTGLSGGESYNEQFF
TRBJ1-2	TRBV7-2	CASSSEGAAGYTF
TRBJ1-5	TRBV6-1	CASSDSGDWQPQHF
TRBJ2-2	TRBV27	CASSLFQGESELFF
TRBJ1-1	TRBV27	CASSLGAFVFF
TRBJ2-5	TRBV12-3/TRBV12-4	CASSLDPRRGETQYF
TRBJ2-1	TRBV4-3	CASSPDWGITNEQFF
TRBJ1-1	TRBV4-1	CASSQVARQGRSAFF
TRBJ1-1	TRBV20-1	CSASRPKRGAFF
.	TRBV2	CASRPSGGWYEQYF
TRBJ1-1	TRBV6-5	CASSYSERTEAFF
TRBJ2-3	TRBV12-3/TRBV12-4	CASSQSLSGTDTQYF
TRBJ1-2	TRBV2	CASLEKTGGAPYGYTF